Listed here are 9 T cell receptor beta chains from one sample, sequenced in a study of glioma-infiltrating T cells after dendritic cell vaccination. Using immunoSEQ multiplex PCR, the repertoire was profiled, and TCRdb retains in-frame clones only, with some absent. The sample holds roughly 47,000 clones, 85% seen once. This specimen consisted of blood, obtained before dendritic cell vaccination. These receptors were obtained from a human donor with glioblastoma.

The sample holds one count of this clone. The genes are TRBV5-1 and TRBJ2-1, with 10 positions matching TRBD1. The germline gives CDR1 SGHRS, CDR2 YFSETQ. CDR3 length: 15 residues. The ends lost 1 base at V and 9 bases at J; junction bases unmatched: 7. The CDR3 DNA reads TGCGCCAGCAGCTTGAGGGGGACAGGGGTGGGTGAGCAGTTCTTC. Residues: CASSLRGTGVGEQFF.

The rearrangement links TRBV7-2 to TRBJ1-3, with D hard to call. The V end lost 5 bases, the J end lost 2 bases, and 10 bases lay between the germline ends. The germline gives CDR1 SGHTA, CDR2 FQGNSA. This CDR3 has 14 residues. Here the CDR3 DNA reads TGTGCCAGCAGCCCGGACGGGACTGGAAACACCATATATTTT. It specifies CASSPDGTGNTIYF.

The chain uses TRBV29-1 and TRBJ1-5; D is perhaps TRBD1 (5 bases). V lost 1 base and J 6 bases, leaving 13 bases between the germline ends. CDR3 length: 14 residues. The germline CDR1 and CDR2 sequences are SQVTM and ANQGSEA. CDR3 DNA sequence: TGCAGCGTTGAAGGGGCGGGGGAAGGTCAGCCCCAGCATTTT. It specifies CSVEGAGEGQPQHF.

The chain has TRBV12-5 and TRBJ1-3; D possibly corresponds to TRBD1 (5 bases). This CDR3 region has 16 residues. Germline V CDR1 and CDR2: LGHNT, FRNRAP. The ends were cut back, 0 bases at V and 2 bases at J, with 11 bases in the middle. This CDR3 is CASGLVLSRAGNTIYF. The CDR3 DNA follows: TGTGCTAGTGGTTTGGTACTCAGCAGGGCTGGAAACACCATATATTTT.

V usage is TRBV10-1 and J usage is TRBJ2-1, with 7 bases lining up with TRBD1. V shed 4 bases and J 4 bases; nucleotides not matched to a gene: 10. The CDR3 loop spans 16 amino acids. CDR1 is WNHNN and CDR2 is SYGVQD in the germline V gene (reference sequence). This CDR3 reads CASSGRTGRGYNEQFF. CDR3 in DNA: TGCGCCAGCAGTGGTAGGACAGGCAGGGGGTACAATGAGCAGTTCTTC.

V and J are TRBV6-6 and TRBJ2-7; D remains ambiguous. Between the trimmed V and J ends, which lost 5 bases and 3 bases, there was a span of 11 bases. This CDR3 contains 13 residues. In germline, CDR1 is MNHNY, CDR2 SVGAGI (reference sequence). CDR3 residues: CASSEAIDYEQYF. The CDR3, as DNA: TGTGCCAGCAGTGAGGCTATAGACTACGAGCAGTACTTC.

V usage is TRBV9 and J usage is TRBJ2-5; 8 nucleotides align to TRBD1. The J call may be wrong; the DNA end is better matched by TRBJ2-7. The CDR3 contains 15 residues. Germline loops: CDR1 SGDLS, CDR2 YYNGEE. CDR3: CASSVGTGITYEQYF. CDR3 bases: TGTGCCAGCAGCGTCGGGACAGGAATAACCTACGAGCAGTACTTC.

This clone appeared a single time. This chain uses TRBV7-2 with TRBJ1-2; D is unresolved. Germline CDR1 reads SGHTA; CDR2 reads FQGNSA. This CDR3 has 14 residues. Trimming removed 3 bases at V and 7 bases at J, with 15 bases between. CDR3 DNA: TGTGCCAGCAGCTTGCCCCGCGGTGAGACTGGCTACACCTTC. Protein sequence: CASSLPRGETGYTF.

CDR3 loop: CASRVTDRAQPQHF. The CDR3 DNA sequence: TGTGCCAGTAGAGTAACCGACAGGGCTCAGCCCCAGCATTTT. This chain joins TRBV19 and TRBJ1-5; 7 bases agree with TRBD1. J lost 6 bases, V lost 6 bases, and 8 bases had no gene match. This CDR3 contains 14 residues. Looked up from germline, CDR1 is LNHDA and CDR2 is SQIVND (reference sequence).